This entry features one T cell receptor beta chain sequence. Its antigen is undetermined. The data originate from a study of T cell clonotyping in hematopoietic cell transplantation. V lost 6 bases, J lost 4 bases, and 6 bases stayed unmatched. This CDR3 is built from 15 residues. Germline values: CDR1 MNHEY, CDR2 SVGAGI. Study conclusions and caveats: At the given depth, recipient repertoires were over 95% de novo clonotypes. After transplant, recipient diversity fell while pathologically expanded clonotypes grew through day 180. Higher Inverse Simpson Index values in graft donor and pretransplant recipient predicted broader posttransplant TCR diversity.

Some clones are missing from TCRdb's copy, which holds only in-frame ones; the method was immunoSEQ multiplex PCR. The table records nearly 9,000 clones, over 75% of them present only once. Blood collection times were about day -28 and days 30, 100, 180 posttransplant. Sequences were derived from PBMCs, sampled 180 days after allogeneic stem cell transplant. The V gene is TRBV6-5, the J gene TRBJ1-5; 10 bases match TRBD1. The source is a female patient younger than 45 who had an allogeneic stem cell transplant, so the T cells may come from the graft donor. Some clones in this sample may be carry-over from other donors' samples. The CDR3 region is CASRLGTGVNQPQHF. Written as DNA, the CDR3 is TGTGCCAGCAGACTCGGGACAGGGGTAAATCAGCCCCAGCATTTT.